Each of the 4 T cell receptor beta chains below was sequenced from the same sample in a study of beta chain features in type 1 diabetes. The whole isolated RNA underwent reverse transcription, so sequencing captured expressed TCRB transcripts. Using immunoSEQ multiplex PCR, the repertoire was profiled, and TCRdb retains in-frame clones only, with some absent. Among 150,000 or so clones listed, about 8.7% were seen once. The sequencing input was central memory CD4+ T cells from blood. These receptors came from a man between 18 and 35 years old in good health.

This clone came up a few times. The chain recombines TRBV2 with TRBJ1-2; D perhaps matches TRBD1 (6 bases). V was shortened by 3 bases and J by 4 bases, with 18 bases between the two germline ends. This CDR3 contains 16 residues. The germline CDR1 and CDR2 sequences are SNHLY and FYNNEI. For the CDR3, the DNA is TGTGCCAGCAGTGAGGCGGGGGGGGCGCGGGGCTATGGCTACACCTTC. Amino acid sequence: CASSEAGGARGYGYTF. Supplemented by reference TRBV2 and TRBJ1-2, the full variable domain reads EPEVTQTPSHQVTQMGQEVILRCVPISNHLYFYWYRQILGQKVEFLVSFYNNEISEKSEIFDDQFSVERPDGSNFTLKIRSTKLEDSAMYFCASSEAGGARGYGYTFGSGTRLTVV.

The chain carries TRBV4-3 and TRBJ2-5; 8 bases align to TRBD1. The ends lost 3 bases at V and 5 bases at J; junction bases unmatched: 17. The CDR3 totals 18 residues. Per germline, CDR1 LGHNA and CDR2 YSLEER. The CDR3 DNA sequence: TGCGCCAGCAGCCATCAAATCAGGACAGGGTTATATTCGGAGACCCAGTACTTC. Its translation is CASSHQIRTGLYSETQYF.

Only a few counts were recorded for this clone. The chain recombines TRBV13 with TRBJ2-7; D gene uncertain. This CDR3 is 17 amino acids long. V dropped 5 bases and J dropped 1 base, with 21 bases sitting between them. The V gene's germline CDR1 is PRHDT and CDR2 FYEKMQ (reference sequence). The CDR3, as DNA: TGTGCCAGCAGCCCTAGTGCTCGCCGACGCGATTCCTACGAGCAGTACTTC. Amino acids: CASSPSARRRDSYEQYF.

J is TRBJ2-2 and V is TRBV6-5; TRBD2 matches at 10 bases. CDR3 size: 13 residues. J was trimmed by 9 bases and V by 5 bases; bases with no gene match: 3. Per the germline V gene, CDR1 is MNHEY and CDR2 is SVGAGI. CDR3 residues: CASSAAGGRELFF. CDR3 coding DNA: TGTGCCAGCAGTGCAGCGGGGGGGAGGGAGCTGTTTTTT.